This entry features one TCR beta chain sequence. Its ends do not fully match the called genes, so a read error is possible. Germline V gives CDR1 SEHNR, CDR2 FQNEAQ (reference sequence). The length of the CDR3 is 14 residues. This specimen comes from a study of cytomegalovirus exposure and HLA in healthy donors. Both 60 Vbeta primers and 13 Jbeta primers went into the PCR. The assay was immunoSEQ multiplex PCR, and TCRdb's table has in-frame clones only and misses some. The sample includes around 21,000 clones, around 77% of them seen just once. The J gene is TRBJ2-5, the V gene TRBV7-9, with TRBD1 matching 8 bases. The sample comprised PBMCs. The receptor's source is a man in his sixties in good health and CMV-seronegative. CDR3 amino acids: CSSSLSTGGETQYF. The CDR3 nucleotides are TGTTCCAGCAGTTTGAGTACAGGGGGGGAGACCCAGTACTTC.